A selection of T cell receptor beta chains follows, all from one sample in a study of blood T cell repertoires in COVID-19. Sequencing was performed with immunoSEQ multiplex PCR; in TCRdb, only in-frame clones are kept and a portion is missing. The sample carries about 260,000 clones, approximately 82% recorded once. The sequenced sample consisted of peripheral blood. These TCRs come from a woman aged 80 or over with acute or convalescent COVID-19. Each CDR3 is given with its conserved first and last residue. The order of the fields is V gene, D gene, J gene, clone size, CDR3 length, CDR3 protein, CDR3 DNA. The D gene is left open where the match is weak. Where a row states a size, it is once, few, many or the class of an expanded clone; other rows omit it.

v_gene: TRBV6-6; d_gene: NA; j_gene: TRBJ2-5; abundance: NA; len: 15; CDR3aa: CASSTPSGGGETQYF; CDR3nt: TGTGCCAGCAGTACCCCTAGCGGAGGGGGAGAGACCCAGTACTTC
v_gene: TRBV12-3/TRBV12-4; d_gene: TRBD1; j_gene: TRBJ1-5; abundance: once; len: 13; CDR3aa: CASRLTGDQPQHF; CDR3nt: TGTGCCAGCAGACTCACAGGGGATCAGCCCCAGCATTTT
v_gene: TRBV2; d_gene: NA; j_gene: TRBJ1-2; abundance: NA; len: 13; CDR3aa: CASSERGYYGYTF; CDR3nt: TGTGCCAGCAGTGAACGGGGGTACTATGGCTACACCTTC
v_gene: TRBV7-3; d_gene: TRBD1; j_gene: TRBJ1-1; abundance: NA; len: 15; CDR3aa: CASSLTGQGLTEAFF; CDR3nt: TGTGCCAGCAGCTTAACGGGACAGGGTTTGACTGAAGCTTTCTTT
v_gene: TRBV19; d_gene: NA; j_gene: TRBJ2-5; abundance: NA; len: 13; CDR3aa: CASSGSRGETQYF; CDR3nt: TGTGCCAGTAGTGGGTCCCGGGGAGAGACCCAGTACTTC
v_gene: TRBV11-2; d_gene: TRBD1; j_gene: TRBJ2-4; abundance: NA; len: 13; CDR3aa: CASSSQTGGGQYF; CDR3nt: TGTGCCAGCAGCTCCCAGACAGGGGGCGGTCAGTACTTC
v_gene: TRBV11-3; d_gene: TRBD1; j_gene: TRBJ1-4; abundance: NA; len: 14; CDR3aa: CASSLDRGLEKLFF; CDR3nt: TGTGCCAGCAGCTTAGACAGGGGGCTAGAAAAACTGTTTTTT
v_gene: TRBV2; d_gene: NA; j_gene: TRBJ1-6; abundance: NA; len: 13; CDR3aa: CASLPGGRSPLHF; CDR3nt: TGTGCCAGCCTCCCCGGGGGGAGGTCACCCCTCCACTTT
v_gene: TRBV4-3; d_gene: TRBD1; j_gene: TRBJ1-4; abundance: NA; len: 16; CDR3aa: CASSQDTGTGGEKLFF; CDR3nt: TGCGCCAGCAGCCAAGATACTGGGACAGGGGGGGAAAAACTGTTTTTT
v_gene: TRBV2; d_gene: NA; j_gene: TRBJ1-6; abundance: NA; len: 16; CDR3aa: CASSDKGNVYNSPLHF; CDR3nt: TGTGCCAGCAGTGATAAGGGGAACGTTTATAATTCACCCCTCCACTTT
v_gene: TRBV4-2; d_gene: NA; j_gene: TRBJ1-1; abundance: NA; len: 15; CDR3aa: CASSPPSLGSTEAFF; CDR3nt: TGTGCCAGCAGCCCGCCCTCACTAGGGAGCACTGAAGCTTTCTTT
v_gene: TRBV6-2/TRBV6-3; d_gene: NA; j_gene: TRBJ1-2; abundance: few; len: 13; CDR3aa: CASSYRANYGYTF; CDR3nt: TGTGCCAGCAGTTACCGAGCGAACTATGGCTACACCTTC
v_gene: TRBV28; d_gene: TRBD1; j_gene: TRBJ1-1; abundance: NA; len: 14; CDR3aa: CASRTGQGGTEAFF; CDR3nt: TGTGCCAGCAGGACCGGACAGGGCGGCACTGAAGCTTTCTTT
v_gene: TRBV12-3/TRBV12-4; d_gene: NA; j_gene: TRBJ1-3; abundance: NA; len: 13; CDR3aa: CASSLFSGNTIYF; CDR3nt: TGTGCCAGCAGCCTTTTCTCCGGAAACACCATATATTTT
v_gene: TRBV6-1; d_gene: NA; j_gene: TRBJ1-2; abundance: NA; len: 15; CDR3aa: CASSEPARGHPSLTF; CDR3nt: TGTGCCAGCAGTGAACCGGCAAGGGGCCACCCCTCCCTAACTTTC
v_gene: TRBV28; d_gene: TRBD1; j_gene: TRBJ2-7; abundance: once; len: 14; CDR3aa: CASSLNRGRGEQYF; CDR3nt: TGTGCCAGCAGTCTAAACAGGGGGCGCGGCGAGCAGTACTTC
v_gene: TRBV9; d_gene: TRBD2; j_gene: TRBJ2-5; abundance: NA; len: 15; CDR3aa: CASSSLGGGQETQYF; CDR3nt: TGTGCCAGCAGCTCCCTGGGCGGGGGGCAAGAGACCCAGTACTTC
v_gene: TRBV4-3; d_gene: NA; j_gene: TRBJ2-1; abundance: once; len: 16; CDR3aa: CASSQDVGGAYNEQFF; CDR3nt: TGCGCCAGCAGCCAAGATGTAGGGGGGGCCTACAATGAGCAGTTCTTC
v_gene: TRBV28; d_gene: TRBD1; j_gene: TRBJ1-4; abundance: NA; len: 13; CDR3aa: CASRLTGTAILFF; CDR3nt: TGTGCCAGCAGGCTAACCGGGACAGCCATACTGTTTTTT
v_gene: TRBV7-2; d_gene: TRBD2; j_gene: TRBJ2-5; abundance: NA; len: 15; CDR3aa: CASSFTSGPQETQYF; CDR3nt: TGTGCCAGCAGCTTCACTAGCGGGCCACAAGAGACCCAGTACTTC
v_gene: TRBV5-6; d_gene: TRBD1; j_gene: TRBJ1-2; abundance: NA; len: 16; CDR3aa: CASSFTPGQGRHGYTF; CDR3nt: TGTGCCAGCAGCTTCACCCCGGGACAGGGGAGGCATGGCTACACCTTC
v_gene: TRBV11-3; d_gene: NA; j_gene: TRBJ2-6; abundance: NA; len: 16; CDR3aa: CANSFSQFSGANVLTF; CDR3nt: TGTGCCAACAGCTTTTCACAATTCTCTGGGGCCAACGTCCTGACTTTC
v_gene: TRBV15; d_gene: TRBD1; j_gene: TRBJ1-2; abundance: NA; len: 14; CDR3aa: CATSGDRDGYGYTF; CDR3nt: TGTGCCACCAGCGGGGACAGGGATGGCTATGGCTACACCTTC
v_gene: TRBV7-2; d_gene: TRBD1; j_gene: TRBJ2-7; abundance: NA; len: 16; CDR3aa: CASSPRTGLLTYEQYF; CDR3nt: TGTGCCAGCAGCCCCCGGACAGGGTTGTTAACCTACGAGCAGTACTTC
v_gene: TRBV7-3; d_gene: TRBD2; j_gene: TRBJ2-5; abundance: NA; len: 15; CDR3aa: CASSSGLAGQETQYF; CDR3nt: TGTGCCAGCAGCTCGGGACTAGCGGGGCAAGAGACCCAGTACTTC
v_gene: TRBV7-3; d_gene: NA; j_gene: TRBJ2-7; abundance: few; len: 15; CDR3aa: CASSLTDQGLYEQYF; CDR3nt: TGTGCCAGCAGCTTAACGGACCAGGGGCTGTACGAGCAGTACTTC